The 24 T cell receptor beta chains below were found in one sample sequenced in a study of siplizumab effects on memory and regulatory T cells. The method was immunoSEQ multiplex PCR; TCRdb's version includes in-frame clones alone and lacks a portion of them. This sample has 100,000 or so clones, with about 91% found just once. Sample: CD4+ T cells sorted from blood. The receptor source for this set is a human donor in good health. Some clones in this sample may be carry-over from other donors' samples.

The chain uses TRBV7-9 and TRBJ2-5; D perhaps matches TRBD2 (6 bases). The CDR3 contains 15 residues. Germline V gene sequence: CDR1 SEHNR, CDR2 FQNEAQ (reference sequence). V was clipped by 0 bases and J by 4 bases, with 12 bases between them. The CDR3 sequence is CASSLAFAGIETQYF. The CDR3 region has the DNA TGTGCCAGCAGCTTAGCCTTTGCGGGAATAGAGACCCAGTACTTC.

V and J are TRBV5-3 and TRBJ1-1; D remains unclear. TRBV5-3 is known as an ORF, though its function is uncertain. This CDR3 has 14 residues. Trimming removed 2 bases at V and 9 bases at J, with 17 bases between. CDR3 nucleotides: TGTGCCAGAAGCTTAGGACTGATATACGTCAAAGCTTTCTTT. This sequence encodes CARSLGLIYVKAFF.

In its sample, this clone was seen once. CDR3 loop: CASSYGNTIYF. The CDR3 DNA follows: TGTGCCAGCAGTTACGGAAACACCATATATTTT. V and J are TRBV27 and TRBJ1-3; D remains ambiguous. From germline, CDR1 is MNHEY and CDR2 SMNVEV (reference sequence). V was cut by 4 bases and J by 4 bases, with 2 bases left in between. The CDR3 covers 11 residues.

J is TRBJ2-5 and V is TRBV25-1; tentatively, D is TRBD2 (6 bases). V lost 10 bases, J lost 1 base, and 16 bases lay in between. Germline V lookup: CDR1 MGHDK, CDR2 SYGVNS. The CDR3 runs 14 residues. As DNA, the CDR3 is TGTGCCACCTCTAGCGAGATACGCCAAGAGACCCAGTACTTC. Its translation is CATSSEIRQETQYF.

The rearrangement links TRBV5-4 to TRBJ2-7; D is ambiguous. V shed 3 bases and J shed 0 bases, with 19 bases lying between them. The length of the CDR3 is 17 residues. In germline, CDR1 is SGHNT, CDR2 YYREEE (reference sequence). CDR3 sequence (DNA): TGTGCCAGCAGCTACGGTGGGTTGGCGGACCTCTCCTACGAGCAGTACTTC. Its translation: CASSYGGLADLSYEQYF.

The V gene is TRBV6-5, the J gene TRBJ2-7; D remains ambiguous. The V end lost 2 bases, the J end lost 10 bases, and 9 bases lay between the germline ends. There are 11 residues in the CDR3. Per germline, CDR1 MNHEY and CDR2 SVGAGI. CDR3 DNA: TGTGCCAGCAGTTACGAAGGAGATCAGTACTTC. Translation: CASSYEGDQYF.

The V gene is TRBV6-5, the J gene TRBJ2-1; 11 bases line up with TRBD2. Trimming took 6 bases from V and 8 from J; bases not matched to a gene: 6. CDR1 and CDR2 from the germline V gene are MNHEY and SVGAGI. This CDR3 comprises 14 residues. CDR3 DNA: TGTGCCAGCAGCCCCGGGACTAGCGGCCATGAGCAGTTCTTC. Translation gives CASSPGTSGHEQFF.

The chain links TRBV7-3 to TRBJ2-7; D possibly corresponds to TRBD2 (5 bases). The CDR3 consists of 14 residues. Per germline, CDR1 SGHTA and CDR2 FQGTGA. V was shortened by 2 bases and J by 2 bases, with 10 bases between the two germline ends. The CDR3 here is CASSLSGGPYEQYF. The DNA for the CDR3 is TGTGCCAGCAGCTTATCGGGCGGGCCCTACGAGCAGTACTTC.

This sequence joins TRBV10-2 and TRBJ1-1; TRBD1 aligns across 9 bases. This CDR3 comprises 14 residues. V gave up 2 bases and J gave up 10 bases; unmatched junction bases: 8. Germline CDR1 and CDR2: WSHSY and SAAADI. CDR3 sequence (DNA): TGCGCCAGCAGTGAGCAGGGACAGGGAAGTAGAGCTTTCTTT. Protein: CASSEQGQGSRAFF.

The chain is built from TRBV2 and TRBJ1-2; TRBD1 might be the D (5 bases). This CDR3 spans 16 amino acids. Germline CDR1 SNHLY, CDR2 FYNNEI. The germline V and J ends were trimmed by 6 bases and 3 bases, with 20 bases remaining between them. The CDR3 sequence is CASRGGTARDHYGYTF. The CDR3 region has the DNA TGTGCCAGCAGGGGCGGGACCGCTCGTGACCACTATGGCTACACCTTC.

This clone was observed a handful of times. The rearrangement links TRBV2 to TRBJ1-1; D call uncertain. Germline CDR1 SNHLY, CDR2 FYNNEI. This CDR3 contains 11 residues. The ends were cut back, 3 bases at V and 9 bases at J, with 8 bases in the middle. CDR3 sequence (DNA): TGTGCCAGCAGTGAGGCAGTTCAAGCTTTCTTT. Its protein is CASSEAVQAFF. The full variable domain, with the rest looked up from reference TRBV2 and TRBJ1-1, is EPEVTQTPSHQVTQMGQEVILRCVPISNHLYFYWYRQILGQKVEFLVSFYNNEISEKSEIFDDQFSVERPDGSNFTLKIRSTKLEDSAMYFCASSEAVQAFFGQGTRLTVV.

The CDR3 bases are TGCAGCGTTCGAAGGGCTCTGGTAGGTACCTACAATGAGCAGTTCTTC. The encoded protein is CSVRRALVGTYNEQFF. The chain employs TRBV29-1 and TRBJ2-1; D gene unclear. Trimming stripped 5 bases from V and 2 bases from J, with 19 bases between. Germline CDR1 is SQVTM and CDR2 is ANQGSEA. This CDR3 spans 16 amino acids.

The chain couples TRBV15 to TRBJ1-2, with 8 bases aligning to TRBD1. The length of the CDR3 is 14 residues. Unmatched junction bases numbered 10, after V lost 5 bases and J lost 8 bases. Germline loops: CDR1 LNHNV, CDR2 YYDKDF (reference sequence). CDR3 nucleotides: TGTGCCACCAGCCCTATAGACAGGGGCACCGGCTACACCTTC. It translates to CATSPIDRGTGYTF. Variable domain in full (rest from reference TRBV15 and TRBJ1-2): DAMVIQNPRYQVTQFGKPVTLSCSQTLNHNVMYWYQQKSSQAPKLLFHYYDKDFNNEADTPDNFQSRRPNTSFCFLDIRSPGLGDTAMYLCATSPIDRGTGYTFGSGTRLTVV.

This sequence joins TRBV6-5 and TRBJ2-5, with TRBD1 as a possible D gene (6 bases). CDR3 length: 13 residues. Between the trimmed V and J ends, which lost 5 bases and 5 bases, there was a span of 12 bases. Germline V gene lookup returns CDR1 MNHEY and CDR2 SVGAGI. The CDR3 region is CASSAPGVETQYF. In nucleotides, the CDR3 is TGTGCCAGCAGTGCCCCAGGGGTGGAGACCCAGTACTTC.

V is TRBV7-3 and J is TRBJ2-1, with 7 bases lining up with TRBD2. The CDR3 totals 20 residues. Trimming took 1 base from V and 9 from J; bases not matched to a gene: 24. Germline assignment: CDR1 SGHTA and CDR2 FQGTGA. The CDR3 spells CASSLKPWGAGRLFFGEQFF. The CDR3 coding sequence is TGTGCCAGCAGCTTAAAACCGTGGGGAGCGGGGCGGCTTTTTTTTGGTGAGCAGTTCTTC.

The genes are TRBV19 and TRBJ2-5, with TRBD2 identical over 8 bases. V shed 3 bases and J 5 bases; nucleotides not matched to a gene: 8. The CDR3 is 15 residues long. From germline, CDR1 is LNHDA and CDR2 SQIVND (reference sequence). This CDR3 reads CASSIQSGSYETQYF. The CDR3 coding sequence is TGTGCCAGTAGTATTCAGAGCGGGAGTTACGAGACCCAGTACTTC.

Written as DNA, the CDR3 is TGTGCCTCCGATACAGATCGTGGCGTTGGCTACACCTTC. This gives the protein CASDTDRGVGYTF. The rearrangement joins TRBV10-3 to TRBJ1-2; no reliable D call. This CDR3 is built from 13 residues. V lost 11 bases, J lost 7 bases, and 20 bases lay in between. Per the germline V gene, CDR1 is ENHRY and CDR2 is SYGVKD.

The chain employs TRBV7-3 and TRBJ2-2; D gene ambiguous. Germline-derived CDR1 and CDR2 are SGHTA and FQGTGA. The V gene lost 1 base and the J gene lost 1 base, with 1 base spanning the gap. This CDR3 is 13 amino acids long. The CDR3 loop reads CASSLRNTGELFF. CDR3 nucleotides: TGTGCCAGCAGCTTAAGGAACACCGGGGAGCTGTTTTTT.

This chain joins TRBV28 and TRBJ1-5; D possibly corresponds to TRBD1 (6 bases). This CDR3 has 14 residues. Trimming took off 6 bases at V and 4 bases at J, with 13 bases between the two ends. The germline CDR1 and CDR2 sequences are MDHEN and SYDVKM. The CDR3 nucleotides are TGTGCCAGCAGGCGGGCGGGGGCTAATCAGCCCCAGCATTTT. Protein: CASRRAGANQPQHF.

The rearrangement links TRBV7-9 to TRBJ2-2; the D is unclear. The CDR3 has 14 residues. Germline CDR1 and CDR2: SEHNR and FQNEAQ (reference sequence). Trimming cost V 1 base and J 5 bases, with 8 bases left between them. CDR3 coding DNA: TGTGCCAGCAGCTTAGGGAGTGGGACCGGGGAGCTGTTTTTT. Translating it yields CASSLGSGTGELFF. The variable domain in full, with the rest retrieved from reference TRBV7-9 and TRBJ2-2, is DTGVSQNPRHKITKRGQNVTFRCDPISEHNRLYWYRQTLGQGPEFLTYFQNEAQLEKSRLLSDRFSAERPKGSFSTLEIQRTEQGDSAMYLCASSLGSGTGELFFGEGSRLTVL.

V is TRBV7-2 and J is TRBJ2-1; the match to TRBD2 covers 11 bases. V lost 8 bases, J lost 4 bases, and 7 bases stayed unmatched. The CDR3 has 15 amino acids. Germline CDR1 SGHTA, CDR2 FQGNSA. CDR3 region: CASRSGRAEYNEQFF. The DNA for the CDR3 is TGTGCCAGCCGTAGCGGGAGGGCCGAATACAATGAGCAGTTCTTC.

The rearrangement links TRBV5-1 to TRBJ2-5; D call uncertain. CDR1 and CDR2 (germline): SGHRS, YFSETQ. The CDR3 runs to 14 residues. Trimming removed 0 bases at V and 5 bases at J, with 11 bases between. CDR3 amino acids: CASSLALSWETQYF. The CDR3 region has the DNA TGCGCCAGCAGCTTGGCTCTATCATGGGAGACCCAGTACTTC.

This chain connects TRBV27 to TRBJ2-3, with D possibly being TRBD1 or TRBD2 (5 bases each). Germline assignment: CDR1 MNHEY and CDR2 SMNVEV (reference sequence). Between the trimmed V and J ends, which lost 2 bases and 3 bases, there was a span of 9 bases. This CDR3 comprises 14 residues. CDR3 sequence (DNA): TGTGCCAGCAGTTTACCGGGACGGACAGATACGCAGTATTTT. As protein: CASSLPGRTDTQYF.

The CDR3 here is CASSTPETGLAGGVQFF. CDR3 coding DNA: TGCGCCAGCAGTACCCCCGAGACGGGACTAGCGGGAGGGGTGCAGTTCTTC. V gene TRBV10-1 combines with J gene TRBJ2-1; 16 bases are shared with TRBD2. The trim removed 5 bases at V and 12 bases at J, leaving 13 bases unmatched. From germline, CDR1 is WNHNN and CDR2 SYGVQD (reference sequence). The CDR3 spans 17 residues.